The 3 T cell receptor beta chains below were found in one sample sequenced in a study of shared clonotypes between healthy human individuals. Generated by immunoSEQ multiplex PCR, the TCRdb table keeps only in-frame clones and is missing some. This table holds 2,100,000 or so clones, around 95% found once. The sample was naive CD4+ T cells sorted from blood. Subset given: CD45RA+ positively selected. The receptors were sampled from a man between 18 and 35 years old in good health.

V usage is TRBV5-6 and J usage is TRBJ2-5; 8 bases line up with TRBD2. The CDR3 runs to 18 residues. Germline V gives CDR1 SGHDT, CDR2 YYEEEE. With V trimmed by 3 bases and J by 5 bases, 18 bases remained unmatched. CDR3 in amino acids: CASSSGEGSGSFLETQYF. For the CDR3, the DNA is TGTGCCAGCAGCTCAGGGGAGGGGAGCGGGAGCTTTCTGGAGACCCAGTACTTC.

The J gene is TRBJ1-2, the V gene TRBV5-1; no reliable D call. The germline V and J ends were trimmed by 0 bases and 0 bases, with 9 bases remaining between them. Germline CDR1 and CDR2: SGHRS and YFSETQ. The CDR3 is 15 amino acids. This CDR3 reads CASSLGRGTNYGYTF. The CDR3 DNA reads as TGCGCCAGCAGCTTGGGGAGAGGAACTAACTATGGCTACACCTTC. Supplemented by reference TRBV5-1 and TRBJ1-2, the full variable domain reads KAGVTQTPRYLIKTRGQQVTLSCSPISGHRSVSWYQQTPGQGLQFLFEYFSETQRNKGNFPGRFSGRQFSNSRSEMNVSTLELGDSALYLCASSLGRGTNYGYTFGSGTRLTVV.

The V and J genes are TRBV19 and TRBJ2-1; either TRBD1 or TRBD2 may supply D (5 bases each). This CDR3 contains 14 residues. CDR1 is LNHDA, CDR2 SQIVND, per germline (reference sequence). Trimming pared 10 bases from V and 6 bases from J, leaving 19 bases between. The CDR3 region is CATTVGLLGNEQFF. In DNA, the CDR3 is TGTGCCACCACCGTGGGGCTACTAGGCAATGAGCAGTTCTTC.